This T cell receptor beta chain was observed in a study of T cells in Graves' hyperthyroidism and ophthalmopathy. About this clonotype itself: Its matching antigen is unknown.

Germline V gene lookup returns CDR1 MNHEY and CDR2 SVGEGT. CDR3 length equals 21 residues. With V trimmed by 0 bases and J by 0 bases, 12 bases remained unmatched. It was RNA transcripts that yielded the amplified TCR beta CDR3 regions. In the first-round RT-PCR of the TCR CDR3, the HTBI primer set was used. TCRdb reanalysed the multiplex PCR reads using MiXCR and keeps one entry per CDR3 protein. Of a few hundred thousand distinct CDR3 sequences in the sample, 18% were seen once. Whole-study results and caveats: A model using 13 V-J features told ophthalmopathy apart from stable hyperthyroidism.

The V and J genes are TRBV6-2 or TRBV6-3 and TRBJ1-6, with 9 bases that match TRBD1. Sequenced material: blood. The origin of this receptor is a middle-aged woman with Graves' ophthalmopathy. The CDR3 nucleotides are TGTGCCAGCAGTTACTCGTCTTTGACAGGGGGGATTAACTCCTATAATTCACCCCTCCACTTT. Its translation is CASSYSSLTGGINSYNSPLHF.